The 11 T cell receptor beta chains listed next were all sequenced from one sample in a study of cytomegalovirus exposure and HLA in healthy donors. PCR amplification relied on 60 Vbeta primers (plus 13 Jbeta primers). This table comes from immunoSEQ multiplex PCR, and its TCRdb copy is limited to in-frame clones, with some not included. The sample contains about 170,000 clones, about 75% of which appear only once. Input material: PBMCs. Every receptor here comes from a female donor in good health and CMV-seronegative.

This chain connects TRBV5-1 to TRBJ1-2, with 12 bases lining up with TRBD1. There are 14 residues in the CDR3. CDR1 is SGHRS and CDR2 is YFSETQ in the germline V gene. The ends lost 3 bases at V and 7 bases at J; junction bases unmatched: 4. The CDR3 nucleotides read TGCGCCAGCAGCTGGGGACAGGGGGCCCCTGGCTACACCTTC. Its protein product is CASSWGQGAPGYTF.

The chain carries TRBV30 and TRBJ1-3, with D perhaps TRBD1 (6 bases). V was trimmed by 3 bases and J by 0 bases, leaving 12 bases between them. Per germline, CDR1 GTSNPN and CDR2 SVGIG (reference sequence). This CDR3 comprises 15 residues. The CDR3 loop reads CAWSLGTRSGNTIYF. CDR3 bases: TGTGCCTGGAGCCTAGGGACACGCTCTGGAAACACCATATATTTT.

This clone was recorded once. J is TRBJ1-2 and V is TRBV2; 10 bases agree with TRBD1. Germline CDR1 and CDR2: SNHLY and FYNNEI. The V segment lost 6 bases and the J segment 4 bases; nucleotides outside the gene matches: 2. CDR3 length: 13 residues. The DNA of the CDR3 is TGTGCCAGCAGCGGGGACAGGGGCTATGGCTACACCTTC. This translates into CASSGDRGYGYTF.

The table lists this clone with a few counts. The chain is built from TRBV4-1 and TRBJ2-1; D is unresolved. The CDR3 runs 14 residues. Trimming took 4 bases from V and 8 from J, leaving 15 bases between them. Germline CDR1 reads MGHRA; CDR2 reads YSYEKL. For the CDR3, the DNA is TGCGCCAGCAGCCCCCCTGCCGCGGTATATGAGCAGTTCTTC. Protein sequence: CASSPPAAVYEQFF.

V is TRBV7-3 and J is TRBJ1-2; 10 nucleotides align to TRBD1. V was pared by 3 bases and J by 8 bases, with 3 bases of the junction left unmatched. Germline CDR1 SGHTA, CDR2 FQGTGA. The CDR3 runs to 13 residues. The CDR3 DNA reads TGTGCCAGCAGCTTGGACAGGGGGGTAGGCTACACCTTC. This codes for CASSLDRGVGYTF.

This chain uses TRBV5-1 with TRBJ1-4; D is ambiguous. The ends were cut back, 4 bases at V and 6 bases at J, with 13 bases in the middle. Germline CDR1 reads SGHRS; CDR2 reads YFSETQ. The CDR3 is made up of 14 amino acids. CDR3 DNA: TGCGCCAGCAGCCCCGGAGGACCGGATGAAAAACTGTTTTTT. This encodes CASSPGGPDEKLFF.

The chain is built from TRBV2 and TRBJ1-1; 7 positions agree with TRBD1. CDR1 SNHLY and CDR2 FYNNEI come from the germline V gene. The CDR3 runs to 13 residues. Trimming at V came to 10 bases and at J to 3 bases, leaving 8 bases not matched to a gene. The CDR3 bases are TGTGCCATAAAATATACAGGGGACACTGAAGCTTTCTTT. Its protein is CAIKYTGDTEAFF.

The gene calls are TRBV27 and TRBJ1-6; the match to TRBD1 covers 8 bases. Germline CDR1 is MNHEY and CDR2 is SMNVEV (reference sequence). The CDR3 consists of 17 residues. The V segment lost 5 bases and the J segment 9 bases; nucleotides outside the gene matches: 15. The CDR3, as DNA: TGTGCCAGCAGTCCCAGGGGGCTCTGGGCAACAATTTCACCCCTCCACTTT. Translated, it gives CASSPRGLWATISPLHF.

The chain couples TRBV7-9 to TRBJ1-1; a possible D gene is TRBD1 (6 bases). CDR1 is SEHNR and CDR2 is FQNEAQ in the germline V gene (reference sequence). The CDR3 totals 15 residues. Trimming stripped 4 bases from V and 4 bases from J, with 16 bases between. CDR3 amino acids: CASSYEQGSGTEAFF. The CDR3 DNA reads TGTGCCAGCAGCTATGAACAGGGATCAGGCACTGAAGCTTTCTTT.

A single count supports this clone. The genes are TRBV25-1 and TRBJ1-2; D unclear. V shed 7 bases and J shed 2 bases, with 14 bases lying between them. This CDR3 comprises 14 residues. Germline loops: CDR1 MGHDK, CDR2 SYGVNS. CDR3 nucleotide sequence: TGTGCCAGCACCCCGGGAGACTTAAACTATGGCTACACCTTC. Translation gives CASTPGDLNYGYTF.

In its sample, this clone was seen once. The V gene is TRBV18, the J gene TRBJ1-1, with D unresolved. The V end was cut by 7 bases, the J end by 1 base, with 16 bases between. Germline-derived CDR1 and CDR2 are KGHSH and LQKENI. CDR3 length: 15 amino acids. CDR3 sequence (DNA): TGTGCCAGCTGCCCCACCGGGAAACAGAACACTGAAGCTTTCTTT. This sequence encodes CASCPTGKQNTEAFF. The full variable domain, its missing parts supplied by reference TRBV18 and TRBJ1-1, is NAGVMQNPRHLVRRRGQEARLRCSPMKGHSHVYWYRQLPEEGLKFMVYLQKENIIDESGMPKERFSAEFPKEGPSILRIQQVVRGDSAAYFCASCPTGKQNTEAFFGQGTRLTVV.